This T cell receptor beta chain originates from a study of identical twins (dated by TCRdb to the mid-2010s). Study-level background: To test whether fetal clonotypes persist, this study deep-sequenced TCR alpha and beta repertoires from monozygotic twins, from unrelated adults of various ages, and from cord blood. To rule out contamination, the twin experiments were replicated at different times with different library preparation protocols. General study outcomes and caveats: Zero-insertion analyses could be partly confounded by invariant T cells such as MAIT and iNKT, though diverse VJ usage argued against such confounding for most clonotypes. Compared with coincidental sharing between unrelated individuals, out-of-frame TCR alpha sequences shared between twins showed an excess of sequences with low generation probability. The excess sharing between twins in beta out-of-frame sequences was weaker because fewer shared sequences reduced the signal-to-noise ratio. Fewer insertions were carried by abundant cord blood beta clonotypes; a weaker similar trend was observed in young adult naive repertoires, while no such trend was observed in memory repertoires. In monozygotic twins, out-of-frame TCR alpha sharing was systematically underestimated by recombination models, although the models agreed with sharing between unrelated individuals. Conclusions relied on cross-sectional statistical analysis, since the same donors could not be followed over many years.

Every donor was a healthy Caucasian. Three pairs of female monozygotic twins, all aged about 18 to 30 years, made up the twin cohort. Using Miltenyi CD45RO+ enrichment and human naive T-cell isolation kits, memory (CD45RO+) and naive T cells were isolated from PBMC. CDR1 and CDR2 (SGHDN, FVKESK) derive from the germline V gene. Spanning cysteine to phenylalanine, the CDR3 consists of 13 amino acids. Here the CDR3 DNA is all that survives: 39 bases in frame from base 1. A word on this clonotype: It lacks a known antigen. The junction departs from germline at one end; a sequencing error may be responsible.

Libraries were constructed by 5' RACE. Sequencing was carried out with an Illumina HiSeq 2000. A universal primer binding site was introduced by template switching, and a unique molecular identifier was present in the final cDNA, enabling accurate counting of TCR cDNA molecules. Specific primers in the conserved constant-segment region were used to synthesize first-strand cDNA for the TCR alpha and beta chains. To control for contamination, every cDNA library carried two barcodes: a SMART-Mk sample barcode plus Illumina barcodes. TruSeq adapter sequences along with Illumina sample barcodes were introduced in two successive PCR steps. The TCR alpha and beta cDNA libraries were sequenced on the Illumina HiSeq platform using custom primers. Per the source publication's procedure: Unique molecular identifiers were extracted from raw reads with MiGEC, and CDR3 positions were determined with MiXCR. For each individual, recombination models were inferred using an EM algorithm with the repgenHMM and IGoR tools. The tcR package in R was used for shared clonotype analysis, with sharing normalized by the product of cloneset sizes. To study raw recombination without the effects of thymic and clonal selection, out-of-frame nonproductive sequences were analyzed. The public sequencing data were trimmed at Q25 with fastp and processed into clonotypes with MiXCR by TCRdb, which kept only in-frame beta chains. All rows with the same CDR3 protein become a single entry with the most common DNA and genes. The V and J calls, along with clone size, are taken from TCRdb and not from the paper's own processing. The sample includes fewer than 250,000 distinct CDR3 sequences, with approximately 7% observed a single time. The ten largest clones add up to 3% to 4% of the sample.

A further study also used this sample, focusing on yellow fever vaccine responses in identical twins. Taken from the second paper: The authors reported that the T cell response to vaccination in identical twins appeared partly convergent and partly personalized. In the study, vaccine-responding T cell clones were precisely tracked in identical twins.

The V and J segments used are TRBV14 and TRBJ2-3, with 7 central nucleotides matching TRBD1. The sequenced sample was memory (CD45RO+) T cells sorted from blood. In the paper's terms, the cell subset or site label means: CD45RO+ enriched T cells. The TCR originated in a woman in her late teens or twenties in good health. At the DNA level, the sequence is TGTGCCAGCGCGACCACCGGGACAGCTACGCAGTATTTT. This codes for CASATTGTATQYF.